This note documents a single TCR beta chain sequence. Its cognate antigen is unknown. The sample comes from a study of cytomegalovirus exposure and HLA in healthy donors. The PCR used 60 Vbeta and 13 Jbeta primers. The assay was immunoSEQ multiplex PCR, and TCRdb's table has in-frame clones only and misses some. This sample yields 90,000 to 150,000 clones, of which more than 60% are seen a single time; more than 8% belongs to the top ten. Study results and limitations: Indistinguishability led to the exclusion of some V segments, TRBV6-2 and TRBV6-3 included. Researchers counted around 180 TCR beta chains as cytomegalovirus-associated. A later analysis found that most CMV-associated TCR beta chains appeared HLA-restricted. Donors were assumed by presence/absence analyses to have roughly uniform sequencing depth.

CDR1 is KGHSH, CDR2 LQKENI, per germline. Trimming took 5 bases from V and 0 from J; bases not matched to a gene: 9. The CDR3 extends over 16 amino acids. The sample consisted of PBMCs. The TCR comes from a man aged 40-49 years in good health and CMV-seropositive. The rearrangement joins TRBV18 to TRBJ1-2; 7 nucleotides line up with TRBD1. The CDR3 loop reads CASSSATGKANYGYTF. CDR3 coding DNA: TGTGCCAGCTCATCTGCGACAGGGAAAGCTAACTATGGCTACACCTTC.